This TCR beta chain is from a study of Ad26.COV2.S vaccination and SARS-CoV-2 variants. Overall study: The COV1001 Ad26.COV2.S trial arm included the donor. Overall study results and limits: Reports say spike-specific CD8+ and CD4+ T cell responses covered substantial breadth after vaccination. Spike-specific TCR breadth ran higher among vaccine recipients than placebo recipients.

The germline gives CDR1 KGHSH, CDR2 LQKENI. This CDR3 is built from 13 residues. The V end lost 3 bases, the J end lost 6 bases, and 10 bases lay between the germline ends. The data were produced by immunoSEQ multiplex PCR, yet TCRdb's version contains in-frame clones alone and is incomplete. The table shows roughly 320,000 clones, with about 86% occurring only once. The treatment: approximately 18 received Ad26.COV2.S at low or high dose, single or two shots; several received placebo; per-sample allocation not given. The investigators took samples on day 63 after the first vaccine or placebo injection. In the vaccine, an Ad26 vector expressed the SARS-CoV-2 spike of the Wuhan strain. Regarding this clone: Its antigen is undetermined.

The sequence was collected from a person between 18 and 59 years old who received the Ad26.COV2.S COVID-19 vaccine or a placebo. The sequencing here drew on peripheral blood, taken in a trial of Ad26.COV2.S vaccine versus placebo. The V gene is TRBV18, the J gene TRBJ2-3; D might be TRBD1 (6 bases). This CDR3 reads CASSPGQKDTQYF. DNA of the CDR3: TGTGCCAGCTCACCCGGACAGAAGGATACGCAGTATTTT.